Listed below are T cell receptor beta chains from one sample, sequenced in a study of blood T cell repertoires in COVID-19. Data came from immunoSEQ multiplex PCR; TCRdb stores just in-frame clones and leaves some out. The data hold about 280,000 clones, with roughly nine tenths observed a single time. Sequenced: peripheral blood. Every receptor here comes from a woman aged 40 to 50 who had recovered from COVID-19. Both conserved end residues are part of each CDR3. D genes are given only for firm matches. Size values are once, few and many counts, or a class for expanded clones, and some rows have none.

D gene: NA; clone size: NA; J gene: TRBJ2-3; V gene: TRBV6-5; CDR3 DNA: TGTGCCAGCAGTATCCGGGTTATCACAGATACGCAGTATTTT; CDR3 protein: CASSIRVITDTQYF
D gene: NA; clone size: NA; J gene: TRBJ2-1; V gene: TRBV15; CDR3 DNA: TGTGCCACCAGCCAGGGGTTTAACAATGAGCAGTTCTTC; CDR3 protein: CATSQGFNNEQFF
D gene: NA; clone size: NA; J gene: TRBJ2-7; V gene: TRBV18; CDR3 DNA: TGTGCCAGCTCAATGGAGGAAGTCTCCTACGAGCAGTACTTC; CDR3 protein: CASSMEEVSYEQYF
D gene: TRBD2; clone size: NA; J gene: TRBJ2-4; V gene: TRBV3-1/TRBV3-2; CDR3 DNA: TGTGCCAGCAGCCAAGATGGGGGGGAGCCCCCAAACATTCAGTACTTC; CDR3 protein: CASSQDGGEPPNIQYF
D gene: NA; clone size: NA; J gene: TRBJ2-2; V gene: TRBV12-3/TRBV12-4; CDR3 DNA: TGTGCCAGCAGCCGATTAGGAGCCGGGGAGCTGTTTTTT; CDR3 protein: CASSRLGAGELFF
D gene: TRBD1; clone size: NA; J gene: TRBJ2-6; V gene: TRBV19; CDR3 DNA: TGTGCCAGTAGTATAGCGGACAGGGCGGCTGGGGCCAACGTCCTGACTTTC; CDR3 protein: CASSIADRAAGANVLTF
D gene: TRBD2; clone size: NA; J gene: TRBJ2-1; V gene: TRBV7-9; CDR3 DNA: TGTGCCAGCATGCCCCGGCCTAGCGGGAGGGTGAATGAGCAGTTCTTC; CDR3 protein: CASMPRPSGRVNEQFF
D gene: NA; clone size: once; J gene: TRBJ1-2; V gene: TRBV9; CDR3 DNA: TGTGCCAGCAGCGGCTTTGCTGAGTATGGCTACACCTTC; CDR3 protein: CASSGFAEYGYTF
D gene: TRBD2; clone size: few; J gene: TRBJ2-1; V gene: TRBV28; CDR3 DNA: TGTGCCAGCAGTGACCCTTTCGGCGGGAGTACCTACAATGAGCAGTTCTTC; CDR3 protein: CASSDPFGGSTYNEQFF
D gene: NA; clone size: NA; J gene: TRBJ1-2; V gene: TRBV10-1; CDR3 DNA: TGCGCCAGCATCGAGGGGTTAGGGGGAGATAACTATGGCTACACCTTC; CDR3 protein: CASIEGLGGDNYGYTF
D gene: TRBD2; clone size: NA; J gene: TRBJ2-7; V gene: TRBV19; CDR3 DNA: TGTGCCAGTAGTATAGACCGCGACAGTAGGACTAGCTGGGGCTACGAGCAGTACTTC; CDR3 protein: CASSIDRDSRTSWGYEQYF
D gene: TRBD1; clone size: once; J gene: TRBJ1-2; V gene: TRBV28; CDR3 DNA: TGTGCCAGCAGCTCCCCGGGACAGGCTGTCTATGGCTACACCTTC; CDR3 protein: CASSSPGQAVYGYTF
D gene: NA; clone size: NA; J gene: TRBJ2-3; V gene: TRBV2; CDR3 DNA: TGTGCCAGCAGTGATGTCAGGGCTGCGCAGTATTTT; CDR3 protein: CASSDVRAAQYF
D gene: TRBD2; clone size: once; J gene: TRBJ2-5; V gene: TRBV19; CDR3 DNA: TGTGCCAGTAGTATAGAGGTAGCGGGGATGAGAAGAGAGACCCAGTACTTC; CDR3 protein: CASSIEVAGMRRETQYF
D gene: NA; clone size: NA; J gene: TRBJ1-1; V gene: TRBV3-1/TRBV3-2; CDR3 DNA: TGTGCCAGCAGCCAAGCGGTCAGGGGCCCTATGAACACTGAAGCTTTCTTT; CDR3 protein: CASSQAVRGPMNTEAFF
D gene: NA; clone size: NA; J gene: TRBJ2-5; V gene: TRBV21-1; CDR3 DNA: TGTGCCAGCACCCTAACTAGCGCGGACGACCAAGAGACCCAGTACTTC; CDR3 protein: CASTLTSADDQETQYF
D gene: NA; clone size: NA; J gene: TRBJ2-1; V gene: TRBV30; CDR3 DNA: TGTGCCTCTCGTGGGGGGAGCTCCTACAATGAGCAGTTCTTC; CDR3 protein: CASRGGSSYNEQFF
D gene: TRBD2; clone size: NA; J gene: TRBJ2-1; V gene: TRBV27; CDR3 DNA: TGTGCCAGCAGTTGGACTAGCGGGAGCTCCTACAATGAGCAGTTCTTC; CDR3 protein: CASSWTSGSSYNEQFF
D gene: TRBD2; clone size: NA; J gene: TRBJ2-3; V gene: TRBV15; CDR3 DNA: TGTGCCACCAGCAGTACTAGACCGGGACTAGCGGGAGCGATGTTGCCAGATACGCAGTATTTT; CDR3 protein: CATSSTRPGLAGAMLPDTQYF
D gene: NA; clone size: NA; J gene: TRBJ2-7; V gene: TRBV3-1/TRBV3-2; CDR3 DNA: TGTGCCAGCAGCTCGCCTGGGCAGGGCGTAAACGAGCAGTACTTC; CDR3 protein: CASSSPGQGVNEQYF
D gene: NA; clone size: NA; J gene: TRBJ2-3; V gene: TRBV3-1/TRBV3-2; CDR3 DNA: TGTGCCAGCAGCCTCCGGGGAGGGGGAAGCACAGATACGCAGTATTTT; CDR3 protein: CASSLRGGGSTDTQYF
D gene: TRBD1; clone size: NA; J gene: TRBJ2-7; V gene: TRBV13; CDR3 DNA: TGTGCCAGCAGCCTCGGACAGGTTACCTACGAGCAGTACTTC; CDR3 protein: CASSLGQVTYEQYF
D gene: TRBD1; clone size: NA; J gene: TRBJ2-3; V gene: TRBV6-5; CDR3 DNA: TGTGCCAGCAGTTACTCTGGGGACAGGGGCACAGATACGCAGTATTTT; CDR3 protein: CASSYSGDRGTDTQYF
D gene: TRBD1; clone size: NA; J gene: TRBJ1-3; V gene: TRBV2; CDR3 DNA: TGTGCCAGCAGTCCCCGTGGACAGGTCTACTCTGGAAACACCATATATTTT; CDR3 protein: CASSPRGQVYSGNTIYF
D gene: NA; clone size: NA; J gene: TRBJ2-3; V gene: TRBV6-5; CDR3 DNA: TGTGCCAGCAGTTACTCGAAGACAGACGGACAAGATACGCAGTATTTT; CDR3 protein: CASSYSKTDGQDTQYF
D gene: TRBD2; clone size: NA; J gene: TRBJ2-1; V gene: TRBV27; CDR3 DNA: TGTGCCAGCAGTCCTGGGAGCGGGAGTTACAATGAGCAGTTCTTC; CDR3 protein: CASSPGSGSYNEQFF
D gene: NA; clone size: NA; J gene: TRBJ2-3; V gene: TRBV5-4; CDR3 DNA: TGTGCCGGGGGGAGTACTAGCACAGATACGCAGTATTTT; CDR3 protein: CAGGSTSTDTQYF
D gene: NA; clone size: NA; J gene: TRBJ2-7; V gene: TRBV29-1; CDR3 DNA: TGCAGCGTGAGACAGGATCCGACCTACGAGCAGTACTTC; CDR3 protein: CSVRQDPTYEQYF
D gene: TRBD1; clone size: NA; J gene: TRBJ2-1; V gene: TRBV24-1; CDR3 DNA: TGTGCCACCAGTGATCGGACAGGGGCCTACAATGAGCAGTTCTTC; CDR3 protein: CATSDRTGAYNEQFF
D gene: NA; clone size: NA; J gene: TRBJ1-2; V gene: TRBV19; CDR3 DNA: TGTGCCAGTAGCCAGGGGTATGGCTACACCTTC; CDR3 protein: CASSQGYGYTF
D gene: TRBD2; clone size: NA; J gene: TRBJ2-5; V gene: TRBV4-1; CDR3 DNA: TGCGCCAGCAGAAAACGACTAGCGGTACAAGAGACCCAGTACTTC; CDR3 protein: CASRKRLAVQETQYF
D gene: TRBD1; clone size: NA; J gene: TRBJ1-6; V gene: TRBV7-9; CDR3 DNA: TGTGCCAGCAGCTTAGGGACAGGGTATGGCTCACCCCTCCACTTT; CDR3 protein: CASSLGTGYGSPLHF
D gene: TRBD1; clone size: NA; J gene: TRBJ2-2; V gene: TRBV19; CDR3 DNA: TGTGCCAGTAGACGACAGGGGTTGAACACCGGGGAGCTGTTTTTT; CDR3 protein: CASRRQGLNTGELFF
D gene: TRBD1; clone size: NA; J gene: TRBJ2-4; V gene: TRBV2; CDR3 DNA: TGTGCCAGCAGTGTACAGGGGGGACAAGTGGGCATTCAGTACTTC; CDR3 protein: CASSVQGGQVGIQYF
D gene: NA; clone size: NA; J gene: TRBJ1-2; V gene: TRBV20-1; CDR3 DNA: TGCAGTGCTAGAGGGGGAGGTGGCTACACCTTC; CDR3 protein: CSARGGGGYTF
D gene: NA; clone size: NA; J gene: TRBJ1-2; V gene: TRBV12-3/TRBV12-4; CDR3 DNA: TGTGCCACCGGACTGGGGACAAAATATGGCTACACCTTC; CDR3 protein: CATGLGTKYGYTF
D gene: NA; clone size: NA; J gene: TRBJ2-2; V gene: TRBV7-3; CDR3 DNA: TGTGCCAGCAGCTTAACAGGGGGCACCGGGGAGCTGTTTTTT; CDR3 protein: CASSLTGGTGELFF
D gene: NA; clone size: NA; J gene: TRBJ2-1; V gene: TRBV27; CDR3 DNA: TGTGCCAGCAGAGGAGGCCGGTACTATGAGCAGTTCTTC; CDR3 protein: CASRGGRYYEQFF